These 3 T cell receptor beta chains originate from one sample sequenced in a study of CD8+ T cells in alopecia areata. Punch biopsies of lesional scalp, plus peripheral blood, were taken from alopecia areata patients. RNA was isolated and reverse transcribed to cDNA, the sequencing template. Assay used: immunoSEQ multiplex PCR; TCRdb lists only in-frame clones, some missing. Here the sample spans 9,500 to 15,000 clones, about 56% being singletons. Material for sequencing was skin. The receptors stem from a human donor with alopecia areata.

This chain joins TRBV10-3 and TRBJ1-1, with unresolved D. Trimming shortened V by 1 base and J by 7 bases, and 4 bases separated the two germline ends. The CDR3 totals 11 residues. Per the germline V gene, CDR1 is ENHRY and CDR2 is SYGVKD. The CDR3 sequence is CAISEFGEAFF. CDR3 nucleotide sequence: TGTGCCATCAGTGAGTTCGGTGAAGCTTTCTTT.

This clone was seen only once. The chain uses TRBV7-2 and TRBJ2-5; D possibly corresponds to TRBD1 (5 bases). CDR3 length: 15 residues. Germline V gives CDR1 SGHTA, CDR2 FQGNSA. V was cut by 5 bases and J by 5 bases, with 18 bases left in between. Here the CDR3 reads CASSPWGHLGETQYF. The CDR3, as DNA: TGTGCCAGCAGCCCATGGGGCCATCTAGGGGAGACCCAGTACTTC.

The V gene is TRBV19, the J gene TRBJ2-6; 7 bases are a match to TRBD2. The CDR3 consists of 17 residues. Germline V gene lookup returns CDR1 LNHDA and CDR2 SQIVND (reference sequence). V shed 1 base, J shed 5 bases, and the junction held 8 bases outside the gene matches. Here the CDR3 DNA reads TGTGCCAGTAGTATAGGGACTACTAGCGTCCGGGCCAACGTCCTGACTTTC. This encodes CASSIGTTSVRANVLTF.